This TCR beta chain was captured in a study of blood T cell repertoires in COVID-19. Study context: Samples came from the United States, Italy and Spain, spanning acute and convalescent COVID-19. The cDNA or gDNA used as material had been derived from T cells, B-cell-depleted T cells, or PBMCs.

This clone was observed a handful of times. The V gene lost 0 bases and the J gene lost 3 bases, with 10 bases spanning the gap. Germline V lookup: CDR1 SGHKS, CDR2 YYEKEE (reference sequence). The CDR3 contains 14 residues. In the authors' methods: Amplification of reference gene primers provided the estimated nucleated cell counts. Profiling relied on immunoSEQ multiplex PCR, and the TCRdb table lists in-frame clones only, not all of them. Clone size and the V and J calls come from that table; the DNA yielded D and trimming. The sample shows fewer than 300,000 clones, more than 65% of them seen only once.

The chain recombines TRBV5-5 with TRBJ2-7; D is unclear. Material for sequencing was peripheral blood. The sequence was collected from a woman aged 18-35 years with acute or convalescent COVID-19. This CDR3 is CASSLGSIIYEQYF. In nucleotides, the CDR3 is TGTGCCAGCAGCTTGGGGAGCATAATCTACGAGCAGTACTTC.